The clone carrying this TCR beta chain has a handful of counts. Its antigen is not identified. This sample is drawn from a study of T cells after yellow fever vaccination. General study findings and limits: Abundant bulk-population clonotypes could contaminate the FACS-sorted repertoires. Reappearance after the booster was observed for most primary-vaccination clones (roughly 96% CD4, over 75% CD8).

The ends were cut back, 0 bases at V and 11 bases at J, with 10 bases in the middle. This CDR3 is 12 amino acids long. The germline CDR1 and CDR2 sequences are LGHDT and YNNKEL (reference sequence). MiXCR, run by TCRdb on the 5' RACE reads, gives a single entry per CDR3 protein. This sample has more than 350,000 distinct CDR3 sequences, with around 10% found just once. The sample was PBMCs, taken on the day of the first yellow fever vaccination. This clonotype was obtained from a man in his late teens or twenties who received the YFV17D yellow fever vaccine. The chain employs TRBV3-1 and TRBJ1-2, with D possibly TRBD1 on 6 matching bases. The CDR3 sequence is CASSQDQRGYTF. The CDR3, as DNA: TGTGCCAGCAGCCAAGATCAAAGGGGGTACACCTTC.